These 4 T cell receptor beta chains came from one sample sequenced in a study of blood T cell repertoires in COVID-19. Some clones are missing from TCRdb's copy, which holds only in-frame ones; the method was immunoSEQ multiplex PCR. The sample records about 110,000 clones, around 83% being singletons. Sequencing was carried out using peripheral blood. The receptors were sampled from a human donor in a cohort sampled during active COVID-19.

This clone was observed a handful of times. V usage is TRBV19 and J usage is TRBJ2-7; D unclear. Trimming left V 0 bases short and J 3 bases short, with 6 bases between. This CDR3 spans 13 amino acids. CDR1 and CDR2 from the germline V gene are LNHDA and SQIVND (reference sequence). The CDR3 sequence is CASSIDWSYEQYF. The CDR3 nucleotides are TGTGCCAGTAGTATAGACTGGAGCTACGAGCAGTACTTC.

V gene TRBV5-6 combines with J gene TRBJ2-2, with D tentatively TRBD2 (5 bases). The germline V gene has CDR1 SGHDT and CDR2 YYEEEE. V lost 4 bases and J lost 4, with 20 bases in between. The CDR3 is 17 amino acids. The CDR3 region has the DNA TGTGCCAGCAGCCCCACCGGCCGGACTCCGACCACCGGGGAGCTGTTTTTT. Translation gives CASSPTGRTPTTGELFF.

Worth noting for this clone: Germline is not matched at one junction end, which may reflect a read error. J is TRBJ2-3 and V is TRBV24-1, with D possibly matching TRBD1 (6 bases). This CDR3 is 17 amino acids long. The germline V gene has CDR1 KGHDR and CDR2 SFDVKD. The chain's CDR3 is CATSDTAGESFTDMQYF. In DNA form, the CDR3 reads TGTGCCACCAGTGATACCGCAGGGGAGTCGTTCACAGATATGCAGTATTTT.

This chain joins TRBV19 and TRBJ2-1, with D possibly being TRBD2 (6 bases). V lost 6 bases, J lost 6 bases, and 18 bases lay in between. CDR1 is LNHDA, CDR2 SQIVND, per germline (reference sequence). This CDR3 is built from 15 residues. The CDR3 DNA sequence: TGTGCCAGTAGGGGAACGACTTGGGGAGGCAATGAGCAGTTCTTC. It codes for CASRGTTWGGNEQFF.